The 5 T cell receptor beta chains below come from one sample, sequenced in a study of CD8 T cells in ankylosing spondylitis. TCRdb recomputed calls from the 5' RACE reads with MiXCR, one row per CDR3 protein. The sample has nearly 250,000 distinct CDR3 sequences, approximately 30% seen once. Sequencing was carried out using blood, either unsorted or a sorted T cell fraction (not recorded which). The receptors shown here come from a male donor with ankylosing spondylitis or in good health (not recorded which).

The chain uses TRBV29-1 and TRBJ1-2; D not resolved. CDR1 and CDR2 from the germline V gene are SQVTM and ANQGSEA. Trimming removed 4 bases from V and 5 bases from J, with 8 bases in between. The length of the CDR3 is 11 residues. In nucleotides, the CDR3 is TGCAGCGTTGTCGAACCGTATGGCTACACCTTC. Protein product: CSVVEPYGYTF.

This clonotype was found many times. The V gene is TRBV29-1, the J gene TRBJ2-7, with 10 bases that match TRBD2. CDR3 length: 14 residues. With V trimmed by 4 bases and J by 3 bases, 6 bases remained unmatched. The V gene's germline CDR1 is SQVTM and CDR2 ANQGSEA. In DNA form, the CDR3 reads TGCAGCGTTGCCTTTAGCGGGGGGATCTACGAGCAGTACTTC. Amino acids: CSVAFSGGIYEQYF.

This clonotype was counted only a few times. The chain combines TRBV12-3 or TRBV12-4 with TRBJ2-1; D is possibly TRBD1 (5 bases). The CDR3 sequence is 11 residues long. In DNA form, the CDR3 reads TGTGCGACAGCCCCCTACAATGAGCAGTTCTTC. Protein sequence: CATAPYNEQFF.

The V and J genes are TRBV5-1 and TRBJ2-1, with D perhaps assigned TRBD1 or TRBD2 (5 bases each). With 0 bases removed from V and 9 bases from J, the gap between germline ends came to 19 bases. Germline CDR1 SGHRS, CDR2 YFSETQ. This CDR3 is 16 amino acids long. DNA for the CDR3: TGCGCCAGCAGCTTGGCACAGGCGACCTCGGGGCTTGAGCAGTTCTTC. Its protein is CASSLAQATSGLEQFF.

CDR3 residues: CASSVGREVYNEQFF. The CDR3 nucleotides are TGTGCCAGCAGCGTAGGTAGGGAGGTCTACAATGAGCAGTTCTTC. This chain joins TRBV9 and TRBJ2-1, with D perhaps matching TRBD2 (6 bases). V lost 0 bases and J 3 bases, leaving 10 bases between the germline ends. The CDR3 has 15 residues. Germline V gene data show CDR1 as SGDLS and CDR2 as YYNGEE.